This TCR beta chain was profiled in a study of spatial heterogeneity in lung cancer. Study-wide context: The average count in raw reads for each unique TCR and UMI combination exceeded nine appearances.

Ten or more counts support this clonotype. As yet, its antigen is unknown. CDR1 is MGHDK, CDR2 SYGVNS, per germline. The J segment lost 2 bases and the V segment lost 7 bases, leaving 3 bases of the junction unmatched. The CDR3 sequence is 14 residues long. Overall study results and limits: Whereas they appeared in blood less at follow-up, ubiquitous expanded tumor TCRs appeared there more at resection.

Time point specified: blood at routine non-recurrence follow-up after resection. TCRdb re-called the 5' RACE reads with MiXCR, one entry per CDR3 protein. Among 55,000 to 75,000 distinct CDR3 sequences, around 9.3% were seen once, and the ten largest hold approximately 2%. The V gene is TRBV25-1, the J gene TRBJ1-1, with TRBD1 matching over 11 bases. Sequences were derived from PBMCs, sampled at follow-up. This sequence was found in a female donor with early-stage non-small cell lung cancer. CDR3: CASTRTGGNTEAFF. CDR3 nucleotides: TGTGCCAGCACACGGACAGGGGGCAACACTGAAGCTTTCTTT.